This TCR beta chain was identified in a study of blood T cell repertoires in COVID-19. Study at large: Samples came from the United States, Italy and Spain, spanning acute and convalescent COVID-19. Sources were T cells, B-cell-depleted T cells, or PBMCs; the material itself was cDNA or gDNA.

Study processing details: The assay estimated nucleated cells by amplifying reference gene primers. Clones were read by immunoSEQ multiplex PCR, and TCRdb kept only the in-frame ones, dropping some. V and J calls and clone size follow that table, whereas D and trimming were derived from the DNA. Of 85,000 to 100,000 clones listed, 75% to 85% are singletons. V gave up 2 bases and J gave up 11 bases, with 22 bases separating them. The CDR3 runs 16 residues. The V gene's germline CDR1 is MNHEY and CDR2 SVGEGT. This chain connects TRBV6-2 or TRBV6-3 to TRBJ2-1, with a possible D match to TRBD2 (5 bases). Material: peripheral blood. This TCR was recovered from a woman older than 75 with active or convalescent COVID-19. The CDR3 region is CASSYPRGSVASKQFF. The CDR3 DNA follows: TGTGCCAGCAGTTACCCCCGGGGATCAGTAGCGAGTAAGCAGTTCTTC.